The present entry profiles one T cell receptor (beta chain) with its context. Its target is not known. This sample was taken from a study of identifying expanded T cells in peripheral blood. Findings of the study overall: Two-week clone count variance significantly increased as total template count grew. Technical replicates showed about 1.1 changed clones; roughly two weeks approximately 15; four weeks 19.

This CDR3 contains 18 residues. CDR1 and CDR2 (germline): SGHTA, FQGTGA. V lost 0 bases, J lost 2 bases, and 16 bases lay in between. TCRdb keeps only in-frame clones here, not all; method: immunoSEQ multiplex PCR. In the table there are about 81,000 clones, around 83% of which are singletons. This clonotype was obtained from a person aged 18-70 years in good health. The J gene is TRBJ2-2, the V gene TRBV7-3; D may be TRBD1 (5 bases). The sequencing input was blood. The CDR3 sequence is CASSLTVKAGINTGELFF. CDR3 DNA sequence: TGTGCCAGCAGCTTAACGGTGAAGGCAGGGATTAACACCGGGGAGCTGTTTTTT.